This T cell receptor beta chain was identified in a study of human T cells and chemical hapten exposure. Original processing notes: Across samples, TCR counts had a median of about 92,000 and ranged from roughly 20,000 to 690,600. One entry per CDR3 protein, called by TCRdb with MiXCR from the RACE reads. The V and J calls come from TCRdb's annotation, not from the publication. The sample holds 100,000 or so distinct CDR3 sequences, approximately 36% seen once. This CDR3 comprises 13 residues. Deletions cut 4 bases from V and 1 base from J, with 8 bases between. The germline V gene encodes CDR1 DFQATT and CDR2 SNEGSKA (reference sequence). Regarding time point: patch test 3, about 24 weeks after DPC sensitization. The treatment here: therapeutic diphenylcyclopropenone sensitization with weekly scalp DPC. Donation of samples came from alopecia patients who were 18 to 70 years old and suitable for DPC.

The source was whole blood, collected in connection with sensitization to the hapten diphenylcyclopropenone (DPC). The gene calls are TRBV20-1 and TRBJ2-4; D gene unclear. This receptor was obtained from a man aged 40-49 years with alopecia areata. Some clones in this sample may be carry-over from other donors' samples. CDR3 loop: CSAILVAKNIQYF. DNA of the CDR3: TGCAGTGCTATTTTGGTGGCCAAAAACATTCAGTACTTC.